Listed here are 20 T cell receptor beta chains from one sample, sequenced in a study of CD8 T cells in ankylosing spondylitis. TCRdb re-called the 5' RACE reads with MiXCR, one entry per CDR3 protein. The data contain around 340,000 distinct CDR3 sequences, under 15% of them singletons. Sequencing was carried out using blood, either unsorted or a sorted T cell fraction (not recorded which). These receptors were taken from a male donor with ankylosing spondylitis or in good health (not recorded which).

The rearrangement uses TRBV12-3 or TRBV12-4 and TRBJ2-1; a weak D match, TRBD2 (6 bases). Trimming cost V 7 bases and J 7 bases, with 17 bases left between them. The CDR3 totals 14 residues. The CDR3 here is CASTPDGSGNEQFF. The CDR3 DNA follows: TGTGCCAGCACACCAGACGGGAGCGGAAATGAGCAGTTCTTC.

This clonotype was seen more than once but under ten times. The chain employs TRBV7-2 and TRBJ2-1; D call uncertain. The germline gives CDR1 SGHTA, CDR2 FQGNSA. Deletions cut 5 bases from V and 9 bases from J, with 11 bases between. This CDR3 contains 12 residues. The CDR3 sequence is CASSPVNREQFF. DNA for the CDR3: TGTGCCAGCAGCCCGGTGAATCGTGAGCAGTTCTTC.

The gene calls are TRBV10-3 and TRBJ1-1; D not certain. This CDR3 is 16 amino acids long. Germline CDR1 and CDR2: ENHRY and SYGVKD. V was shortened by 0 bases and J by 2 bases, with 13 bases between the two germline ends. The CDR3 loop is CAISESVRQTNTEAFF. CDR3 coding DNA: TGTGCCATCAGTGAGTCGGTTCGACAAACTAACACTGAAGCTTTCTTT.

The gene calls are TRBV7-2 and TRBJ2-3; D may be TRBD1 (5 bases). Germline CDR1 reads SGHTA; CDR2 reads FQGNSA. Trimming took off 5 bases at V and 4 bases at J, with 10 bases between the two ends. The CDR3 has 13 amino acids. CDR3 in DNA: TGTGCCAGCAGCCCCAGGGTATCAGATACGCAGTATTTT. This translates into CASSPRVSDTQYF.

J is TRBJ2-1 and V is TRBV10-3, with D possibly being TRBD1 (5 bases). Trimming cost V 0 bases and J 7 bases, with 10 bases left between them. Germline V gene lookup returns CDR1 ENHRY and CDR2 SYGVKD. The CDR3 is 14 residues long. The CDR3 nucleotides are TGTGCCATCAGTGAGTCGAAGGGGATAAATGAGCAGTTCTTC. Amino acids: CAISESKGINEQFF.

In this sample, this clonotype turned up a few times. DNA for the CDR3: TGTGCCAGCAGTTCCGACAGGAGCTCCTACGAGCAGTACTTC. Its translation is CASSSDRSSYEQYF. The rearrangement uses TRBV12-3 or TRBV12-4 and TRBJ2-7; a possible D gene is TRBD1 (6 bases). This CDR3 comprises 14 residues. The V gene lost 4 bases and the J gene lost 0 bases, with 10 bases spanning the gap.

This clonotype appeared a few times. V gene TRBV10-1 combines with J gene TRBJ1-2; D not resolved. Looked up from germline, CDR1 is WNHNN and CDR2 is SYGVQD (reference sequence). With 3 bases removed from V and 8 bases from J, the gap between germline ends came to 16 bases. This CDR3 spans 14 amino acids. CDR3 DNA sequence: TGCGCCAGCAGTGATAGTAACAGCAAAGCGGGCTACACCTTC. Its translation is CASSDSNSKAGYTF.

This clonotype occurred a few times. The gene calls are TRBV5-1 and TRBJ2-1; 7 bases are shared with TRBD1. Trimming removed 1 base from V and 0 bases from J; junction bases left unmatched: 7. Germline loops: CDR1 SGHRS, CDR2 YFSETQ. The CDR3 runs to 17 residues. The CDR3 spells CASSLPPGQSSYNEQFF. The CDR3 nucleotides are TGCGCCAGCAGCTTGCCTCCGGGACAGTCCTCCTACAATGAGCAGTTCTTC.

The chain recombines TRBV12-3 or TRBV12-4 with TRBJ1-5; TRBD1 is a possible D gene (6 bases). This CDR3 has 15 residues. Trimming left V 4 bases short and J 1 base short, with 11 bases between. The CDR3 region has the DNA TGTGCCAGCAGTTGGACAGCCGAGAGCAATCAGCCCCAGCATTTT. This encodes CASSWTAESNQPQHF.

This clonotype was found a few times. The rearrangement links TRBV20-1 to TRBJ1-1, with 12 bases that match TRBD1. This CDR3 comprises 17 residues. Germline values: CDR1 DFQATT, CDR2 SNEGSKA (reference sequence). V trimming: 6 bases; J trimming: 2 bases; junction bases outside the gene matches: 13. Here the CDR3 reads CSATQGQGALGNTEAFF. CDR3 DNA sequence: TGCAGTGCCACACAGGGACAGGGGGCGCTCGGTAACACTGAAGCTTTCTTT.

V is TRBV6-5 and J is TRBJ2-2, with 9 bases identical to TRBD2. The CDR3 spans 17 residues. The J segment lost 6 bases and the V segment lost 4 bases, leaving 12 bases of the junction unmatched. Germline values: CDR1 MNHEY, CDR2 SVGAGI. The CDR3 here is CASSSQGVAGVPGELFF. CDR3 sequence (DNA): TGTGCCAGCAGTTCTCAGGGGGTAGCGGGAGTCCCCGGGGAGCTGTTTTTT.

The rearrangement joins TRBV20-1 to TRBJ1-4, with D unclear. CDR1 DFQATT and CDR2 SNEGSKA come from the germline V gene (reference sequence). With 3 bases removed from V and 0 bases from J, the gap between germline ends came to 5 bases. The CDR3 consists of 13 residues. This CDR3 is CSARSATNEKLFF. The CDR3, as DNA: TGCAGTGCTAGGTCTGCAACTAATGAAAAACTGTTTTTT.

The chain links TRBV20-1 to TRBJ1-1, with D perhaps TRBD1 (6 bases). Trimming stripped 1 base from V and 6 bases from J, with 12 bases between. This CDR3 is built from 13 residues. Germline assignment: CDR1 DFQATT and CDR2 SNEGSKA (reference sequence). The CDR3 reads CSARGRGEAEAFF. The CDR3, as DNA: TGCAGTGCTAGAGGCAGGGGTGAAGCTGAAGCTTTCTTT.

The table lists this clonotype with a few counts. This chain connects TRBV4-2 to TRBJ2-4; D might be TRBD1 or TRBD2, each matching 5 bases. V was trimmed by 0 bases and J by 0 bases, leaving 18 bases between them. Germline CDR1 and CDR2: LGHNA and YNFKEQ. This CDR3 comprises 19 residues. The CDR3 loop reads CASSQEGVDGARAKNIQYF. Written as DNA, the CDR3 is TGTGCCAGCAGCCAAGAAGGGGTGGACGGGGCGCGAGCCAAAAACATTCAGTACTTC.

The sample holds a few counts of this clonotype. The rearrangement links TRBV29-1 to TRBJ1-1; D perhaps matches TRBD1 (5 bases). V gave up 7 bases and J gave up 6 bases, with 18 bases separating them. The CDR3 length is 13 residues. From germline, CDR1 is SQVTM and CDR2 ANQGSEA. This CDR3 is CSAETTRGAEAFF. Written as DNA, the CDR3 is TGCAGCGCCGAAACGACTAGGGGAGCTGAAGCTTTCTTT.

The sample holds many counts of this clonotype. The rearrangement links TRBV5-1 to TRBJ2-1; TRBD1 agrees at 8 bases. The CDR3 consists of 15 residues. Germline V gives CDR1 SGHRS, CDR2 YFSETQ. J was trimmed by 8 bases and V by 4 bases; bases with no gene match: 11. As DNA, the CDR3 is TGCGCCAGCAGCCATACAGGGGGAGAAGGAGATGAGCAGTTCTTC. It translates to CASSHTGGEGDEQFF.

This clonotype turned up a few times. The chain carries TRBV20-1 and TRBJ2-7, with 7 bases identical to TRBD2. V lost 5 bases to trimming and J lost 2 bases; unmatched junction nucleotides: 6. The CDR3 runs to 13 residues. The germline V gene encodes CDR1 DFQATT and CDR2 SNEGSKA (reference sequence). The CDR3 reads CSARQAGAYEQYF. As DNA, the CDR3 is TGCAGTGCTCGTCAGGCGGGGGCCTACGAGCAGTACTTC.

This clonotype was detected only a few times. The chain joins TRBV9 to TRBJ2-7; D is perhaps TRBD1 (6 bases). The CDR3 totals 13 residues. In germline, CDR1 is SGDLS, CDR2 YYNGEE. CDR3 coding DNA: TGTGCCAGCAGCCGCATTGTAGGGGGTTCCTTAGAGGTC. It encodes CASSRIVGGSLEV.

The chain links TRBV20-1 to TRBJ1-1, with 8 bases aligning to TRBD1. The CDR3 covers 12 residues. Trimming cost V 5 bases and J 7 bases; bases outside gene matches: 6. The germline V gene encodes CDR1 DFQATT and CDR2 SNEGSKA (reference sequence). The CDR3 sequence is CSAETGGSEAFF. DNA for the CDR3: TGCAGTGCTGAAACAGGGGGGAGTGAAGCTTTCTTT.

This clonotype was picked up a small number of times. The rearrangement joins TRBV2 to TRBJ2-7; tentatively, D is TRBD2 (5 bases). The CDR3 spans 14 residues. CDR1 and CDR2 (germline): SNHLY, FYNNEI. V lost 6 bases and J 3 bases, leaving 15 bases between the germline ends. CDR3 coding DNA: TGTGCCAGCAGAAGAGGGAGCGGATACTACGAGCAGTACTTC. Protein: CASRRGSGYYEQYF.